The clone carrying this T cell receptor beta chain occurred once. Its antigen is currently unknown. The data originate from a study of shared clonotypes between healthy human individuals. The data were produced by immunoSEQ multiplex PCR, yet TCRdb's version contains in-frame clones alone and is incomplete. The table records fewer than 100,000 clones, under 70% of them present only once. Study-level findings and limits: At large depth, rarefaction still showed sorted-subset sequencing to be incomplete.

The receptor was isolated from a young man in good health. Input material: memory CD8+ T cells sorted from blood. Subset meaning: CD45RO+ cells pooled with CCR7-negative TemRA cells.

The DNA for the CDR3 is TGTGCCAGCAGCGAGGGGTATCGCTCTGGGACCCAGTACTTC. Amino acid sequence: CASSEGYRSGTQYF. V and J are TRBV5-5 and TRBJ2-5; D possibly uses TRBD1 or TRBD2 (5 bases each). CDR3 length: 14 amino acids. Per germline, CDR1 SGHKS and CDR2 YYEKEE (reference sequence). V was pared by 4 bases and J by 7 bases, with 17 bases between.